A selection of T cell receptor beta chains follows, all from one sample in a study of T cells in Graves' hyperthyroidism and ophthalmopathy. TCRdb fed the multiplex PCR reads into MiXCR, producing one record per CDR3 protein. The table records almost 600,000 distinct CDR3 sequences, around 42% of them present only once. Specimen: peripheral blood or thyroid tissue (not recorded which). Receptors originate from a woman younger than 35 with Graves' hyperthyroidism. Both conserved end residues are part of each CDR3. A D gene is named only where the DNA matches it firmly. The listing skips clone size in some rows; elsewhere it reads once, few, many or a size class.

cdr3_nt | cdr3_aa | v_call | clone_size | j_call | d_call
TGTGCCAGCAGTTCCTCCTTAAAGGGGGTTTCCGCCTACGAGCAGTACTTC | CASSSSLKGVSAYEQYF | TRBV12-3/TRBV12-4 | - | TRBJ2-7 | -
TGCGCCAGCAGCCTGACGGGATGGAGCACTGAAGCTTTCTTT | CASSLTGWSTEAFF | TRBV5-1 | many | TRBJ1-1 | -
TGCGCCAGCAGCTTGGCCGGCTGGGCTAGCGGGAGTCAGACAGATACGCAGTATTTT | CASSLAGWASGSQTDTQYF | TRBV5-1 | - | TRBJ2-3 | TRBD2
TGCAGTGCTAGCGGAGTGGGGACAGCCGGGGAGATAGCTTTCTTT | CSASGVGTAGEIAFF | TRBV20-1 | many | TRBJ1-1 | TRBD1
TGTGCCAGCAGCTCCGACTCTGCTGTAGGAGATACGCAGTATTTT | CASSSDSAVGDTQYF | TRBV11-2 | - | TRBJ2-3 | -
TGTGCCAGCAGCTTAGATAATCCAGGGGAGTACACTGAAGCTTTCTTT | CASSLDNPGEYTEAFF | TRBV7-9 | - | TRBJ1-1 | -
TGTGCCAGCAGCTTATCCGACAGATCCTACGAGCAGTACTTC | CASSLSDRSYEQYF | TRBV7-2 | many | TRBJ2-7 | -
TGTGCCAGCAGCGCCGGTGGGTTTACCTACGAGCAGTACTTC | CASSAGGFTYEQYF | TRBV9 | many | TRBJ2-7 | -
TGTGCCAGCAGCGTAGACAGGGGGCTCACTGAAGCTTTCTTT | CASSVDRGLTEAFF | TRBV9 | many | TRBJ1-1 | TRBD1
TGTGCCACCAGTGATTTGAGCGGTAAATACAATGAGCAGTTCTTC | CATSDLSGKYNEQFF | TRBV24-1 | many | TRBJ2-1 | -
TGCAGTGCCCGGGAGGGATATGGCAATCAGCCCCAGCATTTT | CSAREGYGNQPQHF | TRBV20-1 | - | TRBJ1-5 | -
TGTGCCAGCAGCCAAGGACAGGGAGGAAACACCATATATTTT | CASSQGQGGNTIYF | TRBV2 | - | TRBJ1-3 | TRBD1
TGTGCTAGAGATAGCGGGCTGAACACTGAAGCTTTCTTT | CARDSGLNTEAFF | TRBV6-1 | - | TRBJ1-1 | -
TGTGCCAGCAGCGGACAGGGACGAGAGACCCAGTACTTC | CASSGQGRETQYF | TRBV7-2 | many | TRBJ2-5 | TRBD1
TGCGCCAGCAGCTTACAAGGGACTAGCGGATCCTACGAGCAGTACTTC | CASSLQGTSGSYEQYF | TRBV5-1 | - | TRBJ2-7 | TRBD2
TGTGCCAGCAGTTTAGCGCGGAGACTCTCCTACGAGCAGTACTTC | CASSLARRLSYEQYF | TRBV12-3/TRBV12-4 | many | TRBJ2-7 | -
TGTGCCAGCAGCCAGGGCCGCGGGAGGTTATCCTACGAGCAGTACTTC | CASSQGRGRLSYEQYF | TRBV7-2 | few | TRBJ2-7 | TRBD2
TGCAGTGCTAGAAGTACGGGAGATTACAATGAGCAGTACTTC | CSARSTGDYNEQYF | TRBV20-1 | - | TRBJ2-7 | -
TGTGCCAGCAGTTTCGACCTATCTAACACCGGGGAGCTGTTTTTT | CASSFDLSNTGELFF | TRBV7-3 | - | TRBJ2-2 | -
TGTGCCAGCAGTTTAGGGGCCAGGGACGCTTTCTTT | CASSLGARDAFF | TRBV12-3/TRBV12-4 | many | TRBJ1-1 | -
TGTGCCAGCAGCGAAGGGGGGGCTGGAAACACCATATATTTT | CASSEGGAGNTIYF | TRBV9 | many | TRBJ1-3 | -
TGCAGCGTTGAGGGTAGCGGGAGTCGGTACAATGAGCAGTTCTTC | CSVEGSGSRYNEQFF | TRBV29-1 | few | TRBJ2-1 | TRBD2
TGCACCTTAGCGGAGTCTTCGCGGGGGACCCAGTACTTC | CTLAESSRGTQYF | TRBV29-1 | - | TRBJ2-5 | -
TGTGCCAGCAGCCGAGGGACAGGGCAATACGAGCAGTACTTC | CASSRGTGQYEQYF | TRBV7-9 | many | TRBJ2-7 | TRBD1
TGCAGTGCTATGGCGGAAGATACGCAGTATTTT | CSAMAEDTQYF | TRBV20-1 | many | TRBJ2-3 | -
TGTGCCAGCAGTCCAATCCCGGTAGGGCTGACCGGGGAGCCGTTTTTT | CASSPIPVGLTGEPFF | TRBV2 | - | TRBJ2-2 | -
TGCAGCGTTGAGGACAGGGCGAACGGCTACACCTTC | CSVEDRANGYTF | TRBV29-1 | - | TRBJ1-2 | TRBD1
TGTGCCAGCAGCCAAGGCAGGGGAACCGGCTACACCTTC | CASSQGRGTGYTF | TRBV16 | many | TRBJ1-2 | -
TGTGCCAGCAGCTTAGGTTGGGGGCAGGGAACAGATACGCAGTATTTT | CASSLGWGQGTDTQYF | TRBV7-2 | - | TRBJ2-3 | -
TGCGCCAGCACTGAAGACGGAATCTCTGGAAACACCATATATTTT | CASTEDGISGNTIYF | TRBV10-2 | - | TRBJ1-3 | -
TGTGCCAGCAGCTACCCCGGGACTACGAACACCATATATTTT | CASSYPGTTNTIYF | TRBV7-9 | - | TRBJ1-3 | -
TGCAGCGTTCGTCCTAGCGTGAGGGGGAACGAGCAGTACTTC | CSVRPSVRGNEQYF | TRBV29-1 | - | TRBJ2-7 | -
TGTGCCAGCAGCGCGACGGGACTAAAGCGGTGGGAGCTGTTTTTT | CASSATGLKRWELFF | TRBV6-5 | once | TRBJ2-2 | TRBD2
TGTGCCAGCAGCCATCGCAAGCGATGGTACTTC | CASSHRKRWYF | TRBV3-1 | many | TRBJ2-7 | -
TGTGCCATCAGTGAGGGACAGGGGGCGGGCTATGGCTACACCTTC | CAISEGQGAGYGYTF | TRBV10-3 | once | TRBJ1-2 | TRBD1
TGCAGCGCCTCAGCGGGGGATAGCAATCAGCCCCAGCATTTT | CSASAGDSNQPQHF | TRBV29-1 | many | TRBJ1-5 | -
TGTGCCAGCAGTTATGAACAGGGGAATGAAAAACTGTTTTTT | CASSYEQGNEKLFF | TRBV12-3/TRBV12-4 | many | TRBJ1-4 | TRBD1
TGTGCCAGTAGTATAACCGGGACAGGGGACACCGGGGAGCTGTTTTTT | CASSITGTGDTGELFF | TRBV19 | few | TRBJ2-2 | TRBD1
TGTGCCAGCAGTTACTCAGGAACAGGGAATCAGCCCCAGCATTTT | CASSYSGTGNQPQHF | TRBV6-5 | many | TRBJ1-5 | -
TGTGCCAGCAGCTTAGCAGGGTCTGGTCCCCTTGAGCAGTACTTC | CASSLAGSGPLEQYF | TRBV7-2 | many | TRBJ2-7 | -
TGTGCCAGCAGCCTAGATTGGGCTTCTGGAAACACCATATATTTT | CASSLDWASGNTIYF | TRBV7-2 | many | TRBJ1-3 | -
TGCAGCGTGACGGGGGGAAAGGGGGCCCAAGAGACCCAGTACTTC | CSVTGGKGAQETQYF | TRBV29-1 | many | TRBJ2-5 | -
TGTGCCAGTAGTCCGGGGGGCAGTTACCGCACTGAAGCTTTCTTT | CASSPGGSYRTEAFF | TRBV19 | - | TRBJ1-1 | -
TGTGCCACCAGCCGATGGAGGGATGGCTACACCTTC | CATSRWRDGYTF | TRBV15 | - | TRBJ1-2 | -
TGTGCCAGCAGTGAATATGCCGGATCAAGCGTCTACGAGCAGTACTTC | CASSEYAGSSVYEQYF | TRBV25-1 | - | TRBJ2-7 | -
TGCAGTGCGACCAGAGGGTTCTCCTACAAGCAGTACTTC | CSATRGFSYKQYF | TRBV20-1 | - | TRBJ2-7 | -
TGTGCCAGCTCACGGGCTCTCGAGTCCGGGGAGCTGTTTTTT | CASSRALESGELFF | TRBV18 | - | TRBJ2-2 | -
TGCGCCAGCAGTGAGGGACTCCCAATCCAAGAGACCCAGTACTTC | CASSEGLPIQETQYF | TRBV10-2 | few | TRBJ2-5 | -
TGTGCCAGCAGCAACAATGAGCAGTACTTC | CASSNNEQYF | TRBV7-9 | - | TRBJ2-7 | -
TGTGCCAGCTCACTCACAGGGGGCGGCTCTGGAAACACCATATATTTT | CASSLTGGGSGNTIYF | TRBV18 | - | TRBJ1-3 | TRBD1
TGTGCCAGCAGAGATAACGGAGAGACCCAGTACTTC | CASRDNGETQYF | TRBV2 | many | TRBJ2-5 | -
TGCAGCTTAGAACCCGGGAACTATGGCTACACCTTC | CSLEPGNYGYTF | TRBV29-1 | - | TRBJ1-2 | -
TGCAGTGCTACTGAGGGGGCACAGTACACCTTC | CSATEGAQYTF | TRBV20-1 | many | TRBJ1-2 | TRBD1
TGTGCCAGCAGCTTGTACCTGACGGGATCCTACACCGGGGAGCTGTTTTTT | CASSLYLTGSYTGELFF | TRBV7-2 | many | TRBJ2-2 | -
TGCAGCGTTGGACTAGCTAGGAATGAGCAGTTCTTC | CSVGLARNEQFF | TRBV29-1 | few | TRBJ2-1 | TRBD2
TGTGCCAGCAGCGCCCAGACAGGGCTTAAACTGTTTTTT | CASSAQTGLKLFF | TRBV9 | many | TRBJ1-4 | TRBD1
TGCGCCAGCAGCGTTGACAGGGACTATGGCGGGCAGTACTTC | CASSVDRDYGGQYF | TRBV5-1 | - | TRBJ2-7 | -
TGTGCCAGCAGCTTGTTGTTCGAGCAGTACTTC | CASSLLFEQYF | TRBV5-6 | many | TRBJ2-7 | -
TGCAGTGCTGCCCGGGCCTCAATGGCTGGCGAGCAGTACTTC | CSAARASMAGEQYF | TRBV20-1 | once | TRBJ2-7 | -